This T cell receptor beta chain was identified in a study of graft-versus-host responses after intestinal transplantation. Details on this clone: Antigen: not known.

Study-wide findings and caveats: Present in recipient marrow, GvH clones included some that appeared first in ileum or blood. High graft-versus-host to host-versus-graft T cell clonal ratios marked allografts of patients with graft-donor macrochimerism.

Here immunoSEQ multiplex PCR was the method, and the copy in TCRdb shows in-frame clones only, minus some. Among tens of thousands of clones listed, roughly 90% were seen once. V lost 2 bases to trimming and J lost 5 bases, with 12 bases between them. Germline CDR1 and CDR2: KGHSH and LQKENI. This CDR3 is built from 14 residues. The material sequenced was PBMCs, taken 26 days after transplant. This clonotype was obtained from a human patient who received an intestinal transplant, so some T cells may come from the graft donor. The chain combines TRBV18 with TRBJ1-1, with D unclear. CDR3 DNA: TGTGCCAGCTCACCAGACGACATGCGAACTGAAGCTTTCTTT. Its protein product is CASSPDDMRTEAFF.